The clone carrying this TCR beta chain has more than one count but fewer than ten. Its specificity is unknown. These data originate in a study of T cell responses to AZD1222 COVID-19 vaccine. Study-wide results and limits: The study reported that nearly half of spike-specific TCRs target unmutated variant regions. Donor demographics were predominantly white British with a female majority; clonal diversity may be underestimated.

The method was immunoSEQ multiplex PCR; TCRdb's version includes in-frame clones alone and lacks a portion of them. The sample holds 150,000 to 200,000 clones, about 89% seen once. There are 12 residues in the CDR3. The V and J ends lost 7 bases and 11 bases respectively, with 12 bases between them. This clonotype originated in an adult in good health. The starting material was peripheral blood, obtained on day 0 of AZD1222 vaccination. This chain links TRBV12-3 or TRBV12-4 with TRBJ1-6; D call uncertain. The CDR3 sequence: CASTTGIPPLHF. In DNA, the CDR3 is TGTGCCAGCACCACTGGGATTCCACCCCTCCACTTT.